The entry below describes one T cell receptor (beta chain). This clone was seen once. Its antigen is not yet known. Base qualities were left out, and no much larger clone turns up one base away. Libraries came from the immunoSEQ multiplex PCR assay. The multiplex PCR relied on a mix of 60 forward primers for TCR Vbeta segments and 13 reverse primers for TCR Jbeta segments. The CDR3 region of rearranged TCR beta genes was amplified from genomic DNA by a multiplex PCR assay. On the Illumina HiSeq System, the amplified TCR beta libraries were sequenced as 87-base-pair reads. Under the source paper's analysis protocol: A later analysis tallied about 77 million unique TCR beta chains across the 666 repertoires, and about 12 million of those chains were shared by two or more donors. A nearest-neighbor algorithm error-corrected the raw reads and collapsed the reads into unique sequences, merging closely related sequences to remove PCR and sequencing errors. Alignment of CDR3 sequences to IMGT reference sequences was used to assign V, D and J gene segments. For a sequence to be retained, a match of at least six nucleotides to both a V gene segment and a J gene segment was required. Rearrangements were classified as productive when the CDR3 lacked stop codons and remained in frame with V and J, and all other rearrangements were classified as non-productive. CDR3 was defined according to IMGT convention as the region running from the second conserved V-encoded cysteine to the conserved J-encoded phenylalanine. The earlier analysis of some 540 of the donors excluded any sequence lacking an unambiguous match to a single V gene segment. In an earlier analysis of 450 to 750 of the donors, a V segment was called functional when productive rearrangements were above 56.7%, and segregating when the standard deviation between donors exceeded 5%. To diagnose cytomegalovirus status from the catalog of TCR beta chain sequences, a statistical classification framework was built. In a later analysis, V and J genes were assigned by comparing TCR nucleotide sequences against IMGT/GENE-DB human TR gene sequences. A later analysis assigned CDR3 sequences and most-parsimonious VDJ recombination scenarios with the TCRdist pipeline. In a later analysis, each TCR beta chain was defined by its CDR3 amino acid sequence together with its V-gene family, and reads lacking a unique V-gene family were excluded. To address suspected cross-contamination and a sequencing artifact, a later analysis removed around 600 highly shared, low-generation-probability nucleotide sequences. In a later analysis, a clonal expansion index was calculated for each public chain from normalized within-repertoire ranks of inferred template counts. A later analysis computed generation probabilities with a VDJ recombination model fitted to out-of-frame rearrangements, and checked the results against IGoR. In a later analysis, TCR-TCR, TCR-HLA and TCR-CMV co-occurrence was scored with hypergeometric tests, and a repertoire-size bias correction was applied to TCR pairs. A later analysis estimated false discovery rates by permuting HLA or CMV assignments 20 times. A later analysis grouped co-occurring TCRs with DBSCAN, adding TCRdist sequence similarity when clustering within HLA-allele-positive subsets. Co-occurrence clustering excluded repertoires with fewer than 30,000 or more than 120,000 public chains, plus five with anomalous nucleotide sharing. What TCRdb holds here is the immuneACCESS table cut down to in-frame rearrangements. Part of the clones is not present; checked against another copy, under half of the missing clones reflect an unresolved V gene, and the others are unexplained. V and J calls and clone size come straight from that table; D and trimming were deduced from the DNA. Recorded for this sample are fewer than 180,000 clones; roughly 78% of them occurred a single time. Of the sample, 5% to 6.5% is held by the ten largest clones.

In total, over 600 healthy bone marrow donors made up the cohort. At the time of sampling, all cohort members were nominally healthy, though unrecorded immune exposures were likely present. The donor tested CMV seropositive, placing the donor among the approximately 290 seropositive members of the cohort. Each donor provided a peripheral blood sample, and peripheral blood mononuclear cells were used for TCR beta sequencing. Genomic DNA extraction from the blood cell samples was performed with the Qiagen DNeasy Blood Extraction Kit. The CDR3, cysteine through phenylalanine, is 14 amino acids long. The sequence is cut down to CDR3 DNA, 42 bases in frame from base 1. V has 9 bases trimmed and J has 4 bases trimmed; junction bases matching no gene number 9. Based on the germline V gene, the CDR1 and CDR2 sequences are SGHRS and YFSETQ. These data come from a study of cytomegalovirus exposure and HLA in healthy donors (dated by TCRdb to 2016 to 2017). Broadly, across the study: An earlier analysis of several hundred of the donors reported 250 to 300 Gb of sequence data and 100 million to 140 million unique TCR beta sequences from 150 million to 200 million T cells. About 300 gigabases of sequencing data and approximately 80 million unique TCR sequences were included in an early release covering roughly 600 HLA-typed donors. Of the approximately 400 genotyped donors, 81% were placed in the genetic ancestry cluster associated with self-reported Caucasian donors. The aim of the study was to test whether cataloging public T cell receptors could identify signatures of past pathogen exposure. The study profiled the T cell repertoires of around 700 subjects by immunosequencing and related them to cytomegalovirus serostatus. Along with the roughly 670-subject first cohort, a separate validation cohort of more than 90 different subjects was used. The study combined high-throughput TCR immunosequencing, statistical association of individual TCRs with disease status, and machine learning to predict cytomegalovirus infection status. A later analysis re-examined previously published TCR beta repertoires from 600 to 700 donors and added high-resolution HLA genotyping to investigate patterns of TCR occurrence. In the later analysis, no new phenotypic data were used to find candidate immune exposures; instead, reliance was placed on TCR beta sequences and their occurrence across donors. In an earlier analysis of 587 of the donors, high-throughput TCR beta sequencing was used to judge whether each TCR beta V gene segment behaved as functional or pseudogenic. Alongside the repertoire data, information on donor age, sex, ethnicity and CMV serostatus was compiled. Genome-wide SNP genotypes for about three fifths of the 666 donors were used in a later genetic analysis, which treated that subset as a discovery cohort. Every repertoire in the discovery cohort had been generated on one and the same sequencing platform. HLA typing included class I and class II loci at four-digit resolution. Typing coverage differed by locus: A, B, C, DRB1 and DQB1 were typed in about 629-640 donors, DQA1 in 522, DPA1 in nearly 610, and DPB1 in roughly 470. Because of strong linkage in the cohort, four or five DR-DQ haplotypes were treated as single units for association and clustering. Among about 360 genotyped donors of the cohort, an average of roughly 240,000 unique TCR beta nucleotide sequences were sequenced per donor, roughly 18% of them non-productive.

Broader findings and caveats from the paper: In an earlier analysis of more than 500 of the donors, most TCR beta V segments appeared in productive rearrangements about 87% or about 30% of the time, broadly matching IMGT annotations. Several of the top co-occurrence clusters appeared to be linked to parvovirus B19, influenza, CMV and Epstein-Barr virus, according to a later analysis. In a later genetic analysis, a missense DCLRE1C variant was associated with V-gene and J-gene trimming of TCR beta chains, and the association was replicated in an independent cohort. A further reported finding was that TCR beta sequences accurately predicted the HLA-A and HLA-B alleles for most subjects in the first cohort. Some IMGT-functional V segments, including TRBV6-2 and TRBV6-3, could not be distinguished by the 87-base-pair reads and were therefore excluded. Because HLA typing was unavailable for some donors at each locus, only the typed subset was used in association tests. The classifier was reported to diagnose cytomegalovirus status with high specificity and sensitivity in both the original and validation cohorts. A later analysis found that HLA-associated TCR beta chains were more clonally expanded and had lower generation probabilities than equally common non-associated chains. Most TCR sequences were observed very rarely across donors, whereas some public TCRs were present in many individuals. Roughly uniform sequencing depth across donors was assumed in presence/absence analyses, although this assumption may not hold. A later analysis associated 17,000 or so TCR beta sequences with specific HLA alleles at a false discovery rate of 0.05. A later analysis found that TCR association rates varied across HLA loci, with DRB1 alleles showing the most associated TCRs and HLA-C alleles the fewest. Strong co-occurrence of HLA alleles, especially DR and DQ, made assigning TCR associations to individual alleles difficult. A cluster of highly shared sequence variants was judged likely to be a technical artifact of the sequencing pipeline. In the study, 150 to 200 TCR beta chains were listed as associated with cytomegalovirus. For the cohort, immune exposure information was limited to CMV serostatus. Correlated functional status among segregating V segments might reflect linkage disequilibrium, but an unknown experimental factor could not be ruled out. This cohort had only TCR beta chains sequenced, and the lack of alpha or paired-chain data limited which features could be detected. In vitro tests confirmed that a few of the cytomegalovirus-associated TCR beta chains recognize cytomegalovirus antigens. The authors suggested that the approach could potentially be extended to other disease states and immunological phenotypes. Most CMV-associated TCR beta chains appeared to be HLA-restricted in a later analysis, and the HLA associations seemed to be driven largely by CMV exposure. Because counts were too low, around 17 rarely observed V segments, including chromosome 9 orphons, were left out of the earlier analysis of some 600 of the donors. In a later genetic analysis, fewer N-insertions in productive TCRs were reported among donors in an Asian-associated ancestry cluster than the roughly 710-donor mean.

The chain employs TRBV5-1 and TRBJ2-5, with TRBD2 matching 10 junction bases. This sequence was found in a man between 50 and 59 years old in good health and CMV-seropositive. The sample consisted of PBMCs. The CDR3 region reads CATGPAGGRETQYF. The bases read TGCGCCACGGGTCCAGCGGGAGGGAGAGAGACCCAGTACTTC.